Listed here is a single T cell receptor beta chain. The source of the sample is a study of blood T cell repertoires in COVID-19. Overall study context: Both acute and convalescent COVID-19 samples were obtained from the United States, Italy and Spain. From T cells, B-cell-depleted T cells, or PBMCs came the material, which was cDNA or gDNA.

In the original analysis: Using reference gene primer amplification, nucleated cell counts were estimated. Only in-frame clones appear in the TCRdb table, and some are missing; sequencing was by immunoSEQ multiplex PCR. V and J calls and clone size come straight from that table; D and trimming were deduced from the DNA. The sample holds about 86,000 clones, 82% seen once. Germline CDR1 is MNHEY and CDR2 is SMNVEV (reference sequence). Trimming took 2 bases from V and 4 from J, leaving 14 bases between them. The CDR3 covers 15 residues. This chain uses TRBV27 with TRBJ1-2, with D perhaps matching TRBD1 (5 bases). What was sequenced was peripheral blood. The TCR sequence derives from a woman aged 80 or over with acute or convalescent COVID-19. CDR3 amino acids: CASSLLGEGSYGYTF. As DNA, the CDR3 is TGTGCCAGCAGTTTACTAGGGGAGGGGAGCTATGGCTACACCTTC.